This is a list of T cell receptor beta chains from one sample in a study of cytomegalovirus exposure and HLA in healthy donors. Assay used: immunoSEQ multiplex PCR; TCRdb lists only in-frame clones, some missing. The sample yields a few hundred thousand clones, about 80% seen once. The sequenced sample was PBMCs. All receptors come from a man aged 40-55 years in good health and CMV-seronegative. Both conserved end residues are part of each CDR3. Fields, in order: V gene, J gene, CDR3 protein.

>TRBV4-3|TRBJ1-6
CASSQPGQGDSPLHF
>TRBV7-9|TRBJ1-2
CASSSDGTGLNGYTF
>TRBV5-4|TRBJ1-1
CASSFGQGVTTGTEAFF
>TRBV7-9|TRBJ1-4
CASSPWTGREKLFF
>TRBV5-4|TRBJ1-2
CASSSGTGVNYGYTF
>TRBV5-1|TRBJ2-7
CASGPGLSYEQYF
>TRBV6-5|TRBJ1-5
CASRLDRASNQPQHF
>TRBV14|-
CASSQFPVYEQYF
>TRBV2|TRBJ1-1
CASTILVGGSAEAFF
>TRBV5-1|TRBJ2-7
CASSIGNSAYEQYF
>TRBV11-1|TRBJ1-1
CASSLTGVNTEAFF
>TRBV7-2|TRBJ2-2
CASSLRGARVTGELFF
>TRBV7-9|TRBJ1-2
CASSLQGADGYTF